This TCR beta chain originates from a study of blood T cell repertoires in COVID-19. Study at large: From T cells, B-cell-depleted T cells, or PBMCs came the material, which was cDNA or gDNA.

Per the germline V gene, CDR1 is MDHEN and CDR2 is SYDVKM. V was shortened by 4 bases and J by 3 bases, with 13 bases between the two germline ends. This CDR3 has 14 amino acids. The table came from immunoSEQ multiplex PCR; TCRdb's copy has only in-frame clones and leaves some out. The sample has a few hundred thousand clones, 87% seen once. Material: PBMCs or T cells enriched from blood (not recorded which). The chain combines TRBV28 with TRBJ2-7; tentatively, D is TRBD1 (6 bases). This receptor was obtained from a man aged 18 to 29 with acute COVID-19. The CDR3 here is CASSSGQKDYEQYF. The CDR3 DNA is TGTGCCAGCAGTTCGGGACAAAAGGACTACGAGCAGTACTTC.